A selection of T cell receptor beta chains follows, all from one sample in a study of response to subunit inactivated influenza vaccine. TCRdb re-called the RT-PCR reads through MiXCR, storing one row per CDR3 protein. Among 400,000 to 650,000 distinct CDR3 sequences listed, roughly 7.6% were seen once. Material: PBMCs from blood, obtained roughly 24 months after vaccination. The receptor source for this set is a man between 45 and 75 years old who received an inactivated influenza vaccine. Both conserved end residues are part of each CDR3. The D gene is left open where the match is weak. The size field is filled for only some rows; it gives once, few, many or a size class.

NA	TRBV7-2	TRBJ2-6	many	CASSLVGSSGANVLTF	TGTGCCAGCAGCTTAGTAGGGTCCTCTGGGGCCAACGTCCTGACTTTC
NA	TRBV20-1	TRBJ2-6	NA	CSARSGSSGANVLTF	TGCAGTGCTAGGTCCGGGAGCTCTGGGGCCAACGTCCTGACTTTC
TRBD1	TRBV20-1	TRBJ1-5	few	CSALNYRGRSNQPQHF	TGCAGTGCTCTTAACTACAGGGGGCGAAGCAATCAGCCCCAGCATTTT
NA	TRBV5-1	TRBJ2-1	few	CASSLRHRVGDRNEQFF	TGCGCCAGCAGCTTGCGCCACAGGGTCGGTGATAGGAATGAGCAGTTCTTC
NA	TRBV15	TRBJ2-3	few	CATSRDLEGPPSTSDTQYF	TGTGCCACCAGCAGAGATCTCGAAGGACCCCCCTCCACCTCAGATACGCAGTATTTT
NA	TRBV4-3	TRBJ2-5	few	CASSQDVWGQETQYF	TGCGCCAGCAGCCAAGATGTGTGGGGTCAAGAGACCCAGTACTTC
NA	TRBV7-2	TRBJ2-5	NA	CASSPSETQYF	TGTGCCAGCAGTCCCTCGGAGACCCAGTACTTC
TRBD1	TRBV20-1	TRBJ2-5	NA	CSARRDRVRETQYF	TGCAGTGCTAGACGGGACAGGGTTCGGGAGACCCAGTACTTC
NA	TRBV3-1	TRBJ2-7	many	CASSANYEQYF	TGTGCCAGCAGCGCGAACTACGAGCAGTACTTC
NA	TRBV12-2	TRBJ1-6	NA	CASRPGQGINSPLHF	TGTGCAAGTCGCCCGGGACAGGGGATCAATTCACCCCTCCACTTT
NA	TRBV24-1	TRBJ1-4	NA	CATRGRAATNEKLFF	TGTGCCACCAGAGGCAGGGCTGCAACTAATGAAAAACTGTTTTTT
TRBD1	TRBV11-2	TRBJ2-7	NA	CVSSAGTGGRYEQYF	TGTGTCAGCAGCGCAGGGACAGGGGGTCGCTACGAGCAGTACTTC
TRBD1	TRBV29-1	TRBJ1-2	NA	CSVSTGENYGYTF	TGCAGCGTCTCGACAGGGGAAAACTATGGCTACACCTTC
NA	TRBV5-1	TRBJ2-3	NA	CASTEGDRQYF	TGCGCCAGCACCGAGGGGGACCGGCAGTATTTT
NA	TRBV7-2	TRBJ1-1	NA	CASSLKPRGTNTEAFF	TGTGCCAGCAGCCTCAAGCCGCGGGGGACGAACACTGAAGCTTTCTTT
TRBD1	TRBV4-3	TRBJ1-1	many	CASSLDRASTEAFF	TGCGCCAGCAGCCTCGACAGGGCGTCCACTGAAGCTTTCTTT
TRBD2	TRBV5-1	TRBJ2-5	NA	CASSSRSSGRAEETQYF	TGCGCCAGCAGCTCCAGGTCTAGCGGGAGGGCAGAAGAGACCCAGTACTTC
NA	TRBV6-2/TRBV6-3	TRBJ1-5	NA	CASEDGYQPQHF	TGTGCCAGCGAGGACGGTTATCAGCCCCAGCATTTT
TRBD1	TRBV12-3/TRBV12-4	TRBJ2-7	many	CASSRTGLSYEQYF	TGTGCCAGCAGTAGGACAGGGCTCTCCTACGAGCAGTACTTC
NA	TRBV10-3	TRBJ2-7	many	CAISEGRVYEQYF	TGTGCCATCAGTGAGGGCAGGGTGTACGAGCAGTACTTC
NA	TRBV9	TRBJ2-3	NA	CASSVGAINTDTQYF	TGTGCCAGCAGCGTAGGGGCGATAAACACAGATACGCAGTATTTT
TRBD1	TRBV2	TRBJ2-6	few	CASTPYRAGGGSGANVLTF	TGTGCCAGCACCCCGTATCGAGCAGGGGGCGGTTCTGGGGCCAACGTCCTGACTTTC
TRBD2	TRBV4-1	TRBJ2-1	NA	CASSQEGRGASPIYNEQFF	TGCGCCAGCAGCCAAGAAGGGCGGGGGGCCTCACCAATATACAATGAGCAGTTCTTC
TRBD1	TRBV7-2	TRBJ1-1	few	CASERGRTTPEAFF	TGTGCCAGCGAAAGGGGGCGCACAACCCCTGAAGCTTTCTTT
TRBD2	TRBV20-1	TRBJ2-7	many	CSAASGNARNEQYF	TGCAGTGCCGCAAGCGGGAACGCGAGAAACGAGCAGTACTTC